Listed here is a single T cell receptor beta chain. Its antigen is not known. This sample was taken from a study of T cell repertoires in cytomegalovirus infection. Study information: Selected CMV epitopes included recently identified HLA-C-restricted ones as well as well-studied HLA-B-restricted ones.

General study points: CMV-specific HLA-C-restricted TCR beta clonotypes dominated the ex vivo response. Totalled public TCR beta family frequency picked out people who carried CMV plus the relevant HLA.

The V gene end was trimmed by 5 bases and the J gene end by 4 bases; junction bases not matched to a gene: 4. The germline V gene encodes CDR1 SGHVS and CDR2 FQNEAQ. There are 14 residues in the CDR3. TCRdb fed the reads into MiXCR, producing one record per CDR3 protein. Among a few hundred thousand distinct CDR3 sequences listed, 40% were seen once. Material: cultured PBMCs, obtained from culture after CMV antigen stimulation. The chain has TRBV7-8 and TRBJ2-5; 10 nucleotides align to TRBD2. The receptor was isolated from a human donor in good health (CMV status not recorded). Some clones in this sample may be carry-over from other donors' samples. The CDR3 bases are TGTGCCAGCAGCGGGCGGACTAGCGGAGAGACCCAGTACTTC. Translating it yields CASSGRTSGETQYF.